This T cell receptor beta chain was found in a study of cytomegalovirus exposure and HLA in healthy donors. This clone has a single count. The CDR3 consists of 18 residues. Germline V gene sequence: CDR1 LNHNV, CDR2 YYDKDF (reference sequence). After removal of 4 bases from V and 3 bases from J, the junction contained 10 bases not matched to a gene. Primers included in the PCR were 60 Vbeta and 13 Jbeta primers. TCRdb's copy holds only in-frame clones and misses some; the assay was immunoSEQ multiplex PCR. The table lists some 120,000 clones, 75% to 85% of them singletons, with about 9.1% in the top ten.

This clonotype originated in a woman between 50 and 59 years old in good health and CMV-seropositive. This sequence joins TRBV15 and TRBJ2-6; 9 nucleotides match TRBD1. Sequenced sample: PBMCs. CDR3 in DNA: TGTGCCACCAGCAACCTCCGGGACAGGGTGTTTGGGGCCAACGTCCTGACTTTC. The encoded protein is CATSNLRDRVFGANVLTF.